This TCR beta chain came from a study of blood T cell repertoires in COVID-19. CDR3 size: 15 residues. The germline CDR1 and CDR2 sequences are LNHDA and SQIVND (reference sequence). J lost 5 bases, V lost 3 bases, and 5 bases had no gene match. In the original processing: Quantification of nucleated cells was approximated via reference gene primer amplification. This table comes from immunoSEQ multiplex PCR, and its TCRdb copy is limited to in-frame clones, with some not included. V, J and clone size reflect that table, while D and trimming were determined from the DNA. The sample shows some 88,000 clones, 85% to 90% of them seen only once.

What was sequenced was peripheral blood. This TCR came from a man in his sixties with acute or convalescent COVID-19. The rearrangement uses TRBV19 and TRBJ1-5, with 9 bases aligning to TRBD1. Here the CDR3 DNA reads TGTGCCAGTAGTATCAGATGGGACAGGGATCAGCCCCAGCATTTT. It specifies CASSIRWDRDQPQHF.